This record looks at one TCR beta chain sequence and its context. Per the germline V gene, CDR1 is MNHNS and CDR2 is SASEGT. The CDR3 has 14 residues. Trimming stripped 5 bases from V and 3 bases from J, with 11 bases between. The data were obtained in a study of CD8+ T cells in alopecia areata. Reverse transcribed after extraction, RNA yielded cDNA as the sequencing template. Libraries were prepared by immunoSEQ multiplex PCR; TCRdb keeps only in-frame clonotypes and omits some of them. This sample carries around 100,000 clones, around 50% of them seen once, and the ten largest clones take 8.5% to 10%.

The TCR originated in a human donor in good health. Sequencing used CD4+ T cells sorted from blood. V and J are TRBV6-1 and TRBJ2-4; D is perhaps TRBD1 or TRBD2 (5 bases each). The DNA for the CDR3 is TGTGCCAGCAGTCACGGGGCTGGCAAAAACATTCAGTACTTC. Its translation: CASSHGAGKNIQYF.